The 31 T cell receptor beta chains below were found in one sample sequenced in a study of beta chain features in type 1 diabetes. The whole isolated RNA underwent reverse transcription, so sequencing captured expressed TCRB transcripts. TCRdb's copy holds only in-frame clones and misses some; the assay was immunoSEQ multiplex PCR. The table lists hundreds of thousands of clones, about an eighth of them singletons. The sequencing input was naive CD4+ T cells from blood. The receptor source for this set is a woman younger than 30 in good health.

The chain carries TRBV9 and TRBJ2-7; 9 bases are a match to TRBD2. From germline, CDR1 is SGDLS and CDR2 YYNGEE. This CDR3 has 14 residues. The V segment lost 0 bases and the J segment 9 bases; nucleotides outside the gene matches: 7. The CDR3 nucleotides read TGTGCCAGCAGCGTAGGGGCGGCGGGAGGGGCGCAGTACTTC. Its protein is CASSVGAAGGAQYF.

This chain uses TRBV13 with TRBJ1-5; 7 nucleotides line up with TRBD1. CDR1 PRHDT and CDR2 FYEKMQ come from the germline V gene (reference sequence). This CDR3 comprises 13 residues. Germline trimming cut 5 bases from V and 9 bases from J; bases unmatched to any gene: 7. The CDR3 is CASSRDSGSPQHF. The CDR3 bases are TGTGCCAGCAGCAGGGACAGCGGGTCGCCCCAGCATTTT.

A few counts support this clone. This chain uses TRBV18 with TRBJ2-4; D is undetermined. The germline V and J ends were trimmed by 3 bases and 4 bases, with 16 bases remaining between them. Germline V CDR1 and CDR2: KGHSH, LQKENI. The CDR3 has 16 residues. This CDR3 reads CASSPSAVMRKNIQYF. The CDR3, as DNA: TGTGCCAGCTCACCGTCGGCGGTTATGAGAAAAAACATTCAGTACTTC.

The chain links TRBV5-4 to TRBJ2-3; 9 bases agree with TRBD1. Losses at the gene ends were 5 bases for V and 7 bases for J; bases not matched to a gene: 5. The CDR3 sequence is 13 residues long. Germline V gene sequence: CDR1 SGHNT, CDR2 YYREEE (reference sequence). The CDR3 is CASSSDRGNTQYF. The CDR3 DNA is TGTGCCAGCAGTTCCGACAGGGGGAATACGCAGTATTTT.

The chain joins TRBV18 to TRBJ2-4; possible D gene TRBD2, 6 bases. The CDR3 sequence is 13 residues long. V gave up 3 bases and J gave up 8 bases, with 11 bases separating them. Per the germline V gene, CDR1 is KGHSH and CDR2 is LQKENI. For the CDR3, the DNA is TGTGCCAGCTCACCCCAGGGACTTGACATTCAGTACTTC. Amino acid sequence: CASSPQGLDIQYF.

This clone showed up just a few times. This chain links TRBV18 with TRBJ2-7; 7 bases match TRBD1. Trimming cost V 3 bases and J 3 bases; bases outside gene matches: 8. Germline CDR1 KGHSH, CDR2 LQKENI. This CDR3 region has 15 residues. The CDR3 DNA reads TGTGCCAGCTCACCGACAACAGGGGCCGTCTACGAGCAGTACGTC. It codes for CASSPTTGAVYEQYV.

A few counts support this clone. V is TRBV7-9 and J is TRBJ2-5; D is possibly TRBD1 (6 bases). This CDR3 has 15 amino acids. Trimming stripped 4 bases from V and 1 base from J, with 13 bases between. Germline CDR1 SEHNR, CDR2 FQNEAQ (reference sequence). This chain's CDR3 is CASSYRANIQETQYF. In DNA, the CDR3 is TGTGCCAGCAGCTACAGGGCAAACATCCAAGAGACCCAGTACTTC.

The chain links TRBV19 to TRBJ1-4; a possible D gene is TRBD1 (5 bases). This CDR3 is built from 13 residues. Looked up from germline, CDR1 is LNHDA and CDR2 is SQIVND (reference sequence). V lost 4 bases, J lost 5 bases, and 8 bases lay in between. The chain's CDR3 is CASSRTKNEKLFF. Here the CDR3 DNA reads TGTGCCAGTAGTAGGACAAAGAATGAAAAACTGTTTTTT.

This clone has just a few counts. J is TRBJ2-7 and V is TRBV6-6, with a weak D call TRBD2 (6 bases). The CDR3 runs 14 residues. Germline V gives CDR1 MNHNY, CDR2 SVGAGI (reference sequence). The V end lost 7 bases, the J end lost 2 bases, and 15 bases lay between the germline ends. The CDR3 here is CASTPAGGTYEQYF. CDR3 sequence (DNA): TGTGCCAGCACTCCCGCCGGAGGGACCTACGAGCAGTACTTC.

This clone was found a few times. V gene TRBV7-2 combines with J gene TRBJ2-5; a weak D match, TRBD2 (5 bases). Germline V gene data show CDR1 as SGHTA and CDR2 as FQGNSA. The CDR3 runs 14 residues. The V and J ends lost 1 base and 9 bases respectively, with 15 bases between them. The CDR3 sequence is CASSLVDGLAAQYF. The CDR3 DNA sequence: TGTGCCAGCAGCTTAGTCGACGGACTGGCGGCCCAGTACTTC. Full variable domain (remainder filled in from reference TRBV7-2 and TRBJ2-5): GAGVSQSPSNKVTEKGKDVELRCDPISGHTALYWYRQSLGQGLEFLIYFQGNSAPDKSGLPSDRFSAERTGGSVSTLTIQRTQQEDSAVYLCASSLVDGLAAQYFGPGTRLLVL.

This chain joins TRBV5-1 and TRBJ2-5; 7 bases fit TRBD1. The CDR3 is 14 residues long. V lost 2 bases, J lost 5 bases, and 6 bases stayed unmatched. Germline values: CDR1 SGHRS, CDR2 YFSETQ. The CDR3, as DNA: TGCGCCAGCAGCTTACAGGGGCTGGTGGAGACCCAGTACTTC. The encoded protein is CASSLQGLVETQYF.

The sample holds a few counts of this clone. The rearrangement joins TRBV18 to TRBJ2-1, with TRBD2 matching 14 bases. This CDR3 region has 17 residues. J gave up 8 bases and V 5 bases, and 11 bases lay outside the gene matches. CDR1 is KGHSH, CDR2 LQKENI, per germline. The CDR3 sequence is CASSSLPGLAGAHEQFF. The CDR3 DNA follows: TGTGCCAGCTCATCGTTACCGGGACTAGCGGGAGCTCATGAGCAGTTCTTC.

The chain couples TRBV2 to TRBJ2-7; D possibly corresponds to TRBD2 (5 bases). CDR3 length equals 12 residues. The germline CDR1 and CDR2 sequences are SNHLY and FYNNEI. Trimming took 8 bases from V and 0 from J, leaving 8 bases between them. CDR3 in DNA: TGTGCCAGCGGGAGTTACTCCTACGAGCAGTACTTC. It translates to CASGSYSYEQYF. The full variable domain, its missing parts supplied by reference TRBV2 and TRBJ2-7, is EPEVTQTPSHQVTQMGQEVILRCVPISNHLYFYWYRQILGQKVEFLVSFYNNEISEKSEIFDDQFSVERPDGSNFTLKIRSTKLEDSAMYFCASGSYSYEQYFGPGTRLTVT.

This clone has just a few counts. The rearrangement uses TRBV7-2 and TRBJ1-4, with D perhaps matching TRBD1 (6 bases). The length of the CDR3 is 16 residues. Germline CDR1 and CDR2: SGHTA and FQGNSA. Trimming left V 5 bases short and J 9 bases short, with 22 bases between. CDR3 region: CASSPSIVGGVKKLFF. Here the CDR3 DNA reads TGTGCCAGCAGCCCAAGCATCGTGGGGGGCGTGAAAAAACTGTTTTTT.

In this sample, this clone turned up a few times. V gene TRBV4-3 combines with J gene TRBJ1-4; TRBD1 aligns across 9 bases. Trimming at V came to 4 bases and at J to 8 bases, leaving 8 bases not matched to a gene. The CDR3 covers 15 residues. The germline CDR1 and CDR2 sequences are LGHNA and YSLEER. CDR3 sequence (DNA): TGCGCCAGCAGCCGCCAAACAGGGGGCGGGGAAAAACTGTTTTTT. Encoded protein: CASSRQTGGGEKLFF.

This rearrangement joins TRBV7-9 to TRBJ2-5; tentative D call: TRBD1 (5 bases). The CDR3 has 16 residues. Trimming shortened V by 2 bases and J by 4 bases, and 17 bases separated the two germline ends. The germline V gene encodes CDR1 SEHNR and CDR2 FQNEAQ (reference sequence). The CDR3 loop is CASSLPLDRYLETQYF. As DNA, the CDR3 is TGTGCCAGCAGCTTACCGCTCGACAGATATCTAGAGACCCAGTACTTC.

The V call is TRBV7-2, the J call TRBJ2-4, with D possibly being TRBD2 (5 bases). The CDR3 consists of 14 residues. Germline CDR1 reads SGHTA; CDR2 reads FQGNSA. V lost 5 bases and J 0 bases, leaving 8 bases between the germline ends. The chain's CDR3 is CASSGGLAKNIQYF. In DNA form, the CDR3 reads TGTGCCAGCAGCGGAGGTTTAGCCAAAAACATTCAGTACTTC.

The V gene is TRBV11-3, the J gene TRBJ1-1, with 8 bases identical to TRBD1. This CDR3 region has 13 residues. Germline values: CDR1 SGHNT, CDR2 YENEEA. V lost 0 bases to trimming and J lost 6 bases; unmatched junction nucleotides: 0. In DNA, the CDR3 is TGTGCCAGCAGCTTAGACAGGGGGCCTGAAGCTTTCTTT. Translation: CASSLDRGPEAFF.

This rearrangement joins TRBV28 to TRBJ2-1, with D perhaps matching TRBD2 (5 bases). Trimming stripped 7 bases from V and 8 bases from J, with 21 bases between. In germline, CDR1 is MDHEN, CDR2 SYDVKM. The CDR3 is made up of 15 amino acids. CDR3 in DNA: TGTGCCAGCATCCTAGGAGGTCCGCTTGGAGATGAGCAGTTCTTC. This encodes CASILGGPLGDEQFF.

This clone came up a few times. The V and J genes are TRBV10-3 and TRBJ2-7; D uncertain. This CDR3 region has 15 residues. V was trimmed by 0 bases and J by 2 bases, leaving 11 bases between them. Germline CDR1 is ENHRY and CDR2 is SYGVKD. The CDR3 DNA reads TGTGCCATCAGTGAGTCGTCCAGCCCTGCCTACGAGCAGTACGTC. It translates to CAISESSSPAYEQYV.

The chain uses TRBV9 and TRBJ1-1; no clear D gene. The V gene's germline CDR1 is SGDLS and CDR2 YYNGEE. V was trimmed by 1 base and J by 0 bases, leaving 4 bases between them. The CDR3 length is 13 residues. The CDR3 here is CASSVTLNTEAFF. In DNA, the CDR3 is TGTGCCAGCAGCGTAACGTTGAACACTGAAGCTTTCTTT.

The CDR3 DNA reads TGTGCCAGCAGCTTCTTTAAGGGGGTCTCCTACGAGCAGTACGTC. Amino acids: CASSFFKGVSYEQYV. This chain uses TRBV5-6 with TRBJ2-7; a weak D match, TRBD1 (6 bases). Germline values: CDR1 SGHDT, CDR2 YYEEEE. This CDR3 is 15 amino acids long. Between the trimmed V and J ends, which lost 2 bases and 0 bases, there was a span of 12 bases.

The chain couples TRBV29-1 to TRBJ2-7; TRBD2 aligns across 13 bases. Trimming at V came to 6 bases and at J to 7 bases, leaving 9 bases not matched to a gene. CDR1 and CDR2 (germline): SQVTM, ANQGSEA. The CDR3 loop spans 14 amino acids. CDR3 region: CSVATSGRKGEQYF. Written as DNA, the CDR3 is TGCAGCGTAGCGACTAGCGGGAGGAAAGGTGAGCAGTACTTC.

This clone appeared a few times. V usage is TRBV2 and J usage is TRBJ2-5; D is uncertain. The CDR3 consists of 12 residues. Trimming shortened V by 4 bases and J by 1 base, and 4 bases separated the two germline ends. Germline CDR1 reads SNHLY; CDR2 reads FYNNEI. CDR3: CASSVVQETQYF. The CDR3 region has the DNA TGTGCCAGCAGTGTGGTCCAAGAGACCCAGTACTTC.

This clone was seen more than once but under ten times. The chain joins TRBV5-6 to TRBJ2-5, with 7 positions matching TRBD1. The V and J ends lost 1 base and 2 bases, in that order; junction bases with no gene match: 5. The CDR3 contains 15 residues. The germline V gene has CDR1 SGHDT and CDR2 YYEEEE. CDR3 region: CASSLYFRGQETQYF. DNA for the CDR3: TGTGCCAGCAGCTTGTATTTCAGGGGGCAAGAGACCCAGTACTTC.

Only a few counts were recorded for this clone. This rearrangement joins TRBV7-2 to TRBJ2-7, with unresolved D. Germline CDR1 is SGHTA and CDR2 is FQGNSA. CDR3 length equals 14 residues. The V end lost 1 base, the J end lost 2 bases, and 9 bases lay between the germline ends. The CDR3: CASSLVPPAYEQYF. Here the CDR3 DNA reads TGTGCCAGCAGCTTAGTGCCCCCAGCCTACGAGCAGTACTTC.

V is TRBV28 and J is TRBJ2-3; TRBD2 agrees at 7 bases. Germline lookup yields CDR1 MDHEN and CDR2 SYDVKM. CDR3 length equals 13 residues. V lost 6 bases and J lost 8; bases outside the gene matches: 8. The CDR3 sequence: CASRTIQRGTQYF. Here the CDR3 DNA reads TGTGCCAGCAGAACTATCCAGCGGGGTACGCAGTATTTT. Supplemented by reference TRBV28 and TRBJ2-3, the full variable domain reads DVKVTQSSRYLVKRTGEKVFLECVQDMDHENMFWYRQDPGLGLRLIYFSYDVKMKEKGDIPEGYSVSREKKERFSLILESASTNQTSMYLCASRTIQRGTQYFGPGTRLTVL.

This clone showed up just a few times. This sequence joins TRBV7-8 and TRBJ2-3; D might be TRBD1 (5 bases). This CDR3 is built from 14 residues. Between the trimmed V and J ends, which lost 3 bases and 2 bases, there was a span of 9 bases. From germline, CDR1 is SGHVS and CDR2 FQNEAQ. CDR3 sequence (DNA): TGTGCCAGCAGCTTCCACAGGTTCACAGATACGCAGTATTTT. This translates into CASSFHRFTDTQYF. Variable domain in full (rest from reference TRBV7-8 and TRBJ2-3): GAGVSQSPRYKVAKRGQDVALRCDPISGHVSLFWYQQALGQGPEFLTYFQNEAQLDKSGLPSDRFFAERPEGSVSTLKIQRTQQEDSAVYLCASSFHRFTDTQYFGPGTRLTVL.

The rearrangement uses TRBV7-9 and TRBJ1-5; no firm D call. The germline gives CDR1 SEHNR, CDR2 FQNEAQ (reference sequence). V was trimmed by 6 bases and J by 0 bases, leaving 12 bases between them. This CDR3 region has 15 residues. The CDR3 DNA sequence: TGTGCCAGCAGTTCGGCCCGGAATAGCAATCAGCCCCAGCATTTT. Protein sequence: CASSSARNSNQPQHF.

The chain joins TRBV27 to TRBJ2-7, with TRBD1 matching 8 bases. Trimming cost V 5 bases and J 2 bases; bases outside gene matches: 5. Germline V gives CDR1 MNHEY, CDR2 SMNVEV (reference sequence). CDR3 size: 14 residues. CDR3 amino acids: CASSPGGQAYEQYF. CDR3 nucleotides: TGTGCCAGCAGTCCCGGGGGACAGGCCTACGAGCAGTACTTC.

This clone was observed a few times. The sample contains more than one DNA sequence encoding this CDR3. The chain joins TRBV7-9 to TRBJ1-5, with a tentative D call TRBD1 (5 bases). Germline V gives CDR1 SEHNR, CDR2 FQNEAQ (reference sequence). CDR3 size: 14 residues. Trimming took 0 bases from V and 4 from J, leaving 7 bases between them. The CDR3 DNA reads as TGTGCCAGCAGCTTAGCTGGGGCGAATCAGCCCCAGCATTTT. Its translation is CASSLAGANQPQHF.